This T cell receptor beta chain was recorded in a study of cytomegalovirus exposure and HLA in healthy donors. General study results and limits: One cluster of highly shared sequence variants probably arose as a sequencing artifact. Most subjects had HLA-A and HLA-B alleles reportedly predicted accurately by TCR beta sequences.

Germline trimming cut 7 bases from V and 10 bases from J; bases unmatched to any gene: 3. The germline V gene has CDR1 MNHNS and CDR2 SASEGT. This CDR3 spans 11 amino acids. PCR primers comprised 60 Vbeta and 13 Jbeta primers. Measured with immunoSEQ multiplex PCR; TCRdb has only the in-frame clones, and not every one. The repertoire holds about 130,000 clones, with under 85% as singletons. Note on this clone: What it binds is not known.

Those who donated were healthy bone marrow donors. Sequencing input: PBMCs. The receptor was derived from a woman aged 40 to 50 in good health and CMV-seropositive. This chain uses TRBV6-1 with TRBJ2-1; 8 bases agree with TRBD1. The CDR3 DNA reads TGTGCCAGCACTAGACAGGGGGAGCAGTTCTTC. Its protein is CASTRQGEQFF.